The 10 T cell receptor beta chains below all came from one sample that was sequenced in a study of blood T cell repertoires in COVID-19. The assay was immunoSEQ multiplex PCR, and TCRdb's table has in-frame clones only and misses some. This table holds 60,000 to 85,000 clones, about 69% found once. The sequenced sample consisted of peripheral blood. These receptors all stem from a man between 65 and 85 years old with acute or convalescent COVID-19.

The V gene is TRBV7-2, the J gene TRBJ1-1; D perhaps matches TRBD1 (5 bases). Germline V gives CDR1 SGHTA, CDR2 FQGNSA. V lost 5 bases and J 1 base, leaving 8 bases between the germline ends. This CDR3 contains 13 residues. The CDR3 DNA reads TGTGCCAGCAGCATTGACAGGAACACTGAAGCTTTCTTT. Translating gives CASSIDRNTEAFF.

This chain links TRBV19 with TRBJ2-1, with a tentative D call TRBD1 (5 bases). Deletions cut 5 bases from V and 3 bases from J, with 5 bases between. The length of the CDR3 is 12 residues. Germline loops: CDR1 LNHDA, CDR2 SQIVND (reference sequence). The CDR3 DNA reads TGTGCCAGTAGTGACAGCTACAATGAGCAGTTCTTC. This sequence encodes CASSDSYNEQFF.

The genes are TRBV21-1 and TRBJ2-2; no DNA check was done on the table's D call, TRBD2. TRBV21-1 is labeled a pseudogene. The CDR3 has 16 amino acids. The CDR3 nucleotides read TGTGCCAGCAGCAAAGGGGGGGGACATCCCACCGGGGAGCTGTTTTTT. Protein: CASSKGGGHPTGELFF.

V is TRBV18 and J is TRBJ2-7; 10 nucleotides line up with TRBD1. V trimming: 4 bases; J trimming: 2 bases; junction bases outside the gene matches: 11. The CDR3 covers 17 residues. The germline V gene encodes CDR1 KGHSH and CDR2 LQKENI. The CDR3 loop is CASSLSPGTGEPYEQYF. The CDR3 DNA follows: TGTGCCAGCTCACTCAGCCCCGGGACAGGGGAACCCTACGAGCAGTACTTC.

The V call is TRBV4-1, the J call TRBJ2-1; tentative D call: TRBD1 (6 bases). The V and J ends lost 0 bases and 5 bases respectively, with 20 bases between them. The CDR3 contains 18 residues. CDR1 and CDR2 (germline): MGHRA, YSYEKL. In DNA, the CDR3 is TGCGCCAGCAGCCAAGATGCCTTGAGGGGGTCTCGTGACAATGAGCAGTTCTTC. It is translated as CASSQDALRGSRDNEQFF.

V usage is TRBV12-3 or TRBV12-4 and J usage is TRBJ2-3, with D perhaps TRBD2 (5 bases). V lost 7 bases to trimming and J lost 7 bases, with 9 bases between them. CDR3 length: 11 amino acids. The CDR3 sequence is CASTQDYTQYF. The CDR3 DNA sequence: TGTGCCAGCACCCAGGACTATACGCAGTATTTT.

CDR3 loop: CASSSSSGEQFF. Written as DNA, the CDR3 is TGTGCCAGCAGTTCCTCTTCAGGCGAGCAGTTCTTC. The chain uses TRBV28 and TRBJ2-1; no firm D call. CDR1 and CDR2 (germline): MDHEN, SYDVKM. V was pared by 4 bases and J by 10 bases, with 11 bases between. The CDR3 spans 12 residues.

V is TRBV2 and J is TRBJ1-1; possibly TRBD1 for D (5 bases). Trimming pared 5 bases from V and 2 bases from J, leaving 9 bases between. CDR1 SNHLY and CDR2 FYNNEI come from the germline V gene. The CDR3 has 13 residues. CDR3 in DNA: TGTGCCAGCAGTATGCAGGGTAACACTGAAGCTTTCTTT. This translates into CASSMQGNTEAFF.

The chain has TRBV2 and TRBJ1-3, with 9 positions matching TRBD1. The V and J ends lost 6 bases and 0 bases, in that order; junction bases with no gene match: 6. This CDR3 spans 16 amino acids. Germline V gene lookup returns CDR1 SNHLY and CDR2 FYNNEI. The CDR3 here is CASRGDRAFSGNTIYF. The CDR3 DNA is TGTGCCAGCAGGGGGGACAGGGCTTTCTCTGGAAACACCATATATTTT.

With regard to this clone: At one of its ends the junction is not consistent with the germline gene, which may arise from a read error. The chain combines TRBV3-1 (or the pseudogene TRBV3-2) with TRBJ1-2; TRBD1 might be the D (5 bases). The CDR3 consists of 13 residues. Germline V lookup: CDR1 LGHDT, CDR2 YNNKEL (reference sequence). The CDR3 protein is CASRQAGLGGYTF. DNA of the CDR3: TGTGCCAGCAGGCAAGCAGGGCTGGGCGGCTACACCTTC.